The 21 T cell receptor beta chains below all came from one sample that was sequenced in a study of CD8 T cells in Susac syndrome (dated by TCRdb to about 2019). Library creation used the immunoSEQ multiplex PCR assay. RNA was extracted using the RNeasy kit, and about 0.45 to 1 microgram was reverse transcribed with random hexamers. TCRdb reprocessed the public reads (quality trimming at Q25 with fastp, clone calling with MiXCR) and kept in-frame beta chains. Rows with a matching CDR3 protein are joined into one entry that keeps the most common DNA and genes. For this sample there are around 180,000 distinct CDR3 sequences; 90% to 97% appear just once. Approximately 0.1% of the sample is in the top ten clones. The sample comprised CD4+ T cells from PBMCs. Source of these receptors: a human donor with multiple sclerosis.

The rearrangement uses TRBV28 and TRBJ1-1; 7 bases match TRBD1. This CDR3 is built from 16 residues. Germline CDR1 reads MDHEN; CDR2 reads SYDVKM. Trimming at V came to 5 bases and at J to 0 bases, leaving 9 bases not matched to a gene. CDR3 protein: CASSLLRGILNTEAFF. CDR3 DNA: TGTGCCAGCAGTCTCCTCAGGGGGATCTTGAACACTGAAGCTTTCTTT.

The CDR3 sequence is CASSLNSDGRSIQYF. CDR3 nucleotides: TGTGCCAGCAGCTTAAATAGCGACGGACGTAGCATTCAGTACTTC. The chain couples TRBV7-9 to TRBJ2-4; TRBD2 is a possible D gene (5 bases). There are 15 residues in the CDR3. Germline-derived CDR1 and CDR2 are SEHNR and FQNEAQ (reference sequence). Between the trimmed V and J ends, which lost 2 bases and 9 bases, there was a span of 17 bases.

The V and J genes are TRBV25-1 and TRBJ1-1, with D tentatively TRBD1 (6 bases). The germline V gene encodes CDR1 MGHDK and CDR2 SYGVNS. Between the trimmed V and J ends, which lost 8 bases and 5 bases, there was a span of 15 bases. This CDR3 comprises 13 residues. CDR3 coding DNA: TGTGCCAGCCAGCTGGAGGGGGGGACTGAAGCTTTCTTT. It yields the protein CASQLEGGTEAFF.

The gene calls are TRBV7-2 and TRBJ1-4; D ambiguous. Trimming removed 2 bases from V and 6 bases from J, with 7 bases in between. Germline V CDR1 and CDR2: SGHTA, FQGNSA. This CDR3 contains 13 residues. The CDR3 DNA is TGTGCCAGCAGCTTAAGCTGGGATGAAAAACTGTTTTTT. Encoded protein: CASSLSWDEKLFF.

The chain uses TRBV25-1 and TRBJ1-1; the match to TRBD1 covers 9 bases. The CDR3 runs to 15 residues. The junction had 8 bases not matched to a gene; V was cut back by 4 bases and J by 5 bases. The germline gives CDR1 MGHDK, CDR2 SYGVNS. For the CDR3, the DNA is TGTGCCAGCAGTGGGGCGGGACAGGGTTATACTGAAGCTTTCTTT. This encodes CASSGAGQGYTEAFF.

This clonotype was recorded a few times. The chain employs TRBV7-3 and TRBJ2-5; 10 positions agree with TRBD2. Germline values: CDR1 SGHTA, CDR2 FQGTGA. This CDR3 is 15 amino acids long. With 5 bases clipped from V and 6 bases from J, the junction kept 9 bases outside the gene matches. The CDR3 bases are TGTGCCAGCAGCCCTGGGACTAGCGTTCGGAAGACCCAGTACTTC. This encodes CASSPGTSVRKTQYF.

The rearrangement joins TRBV19 to TRBJ2-5, with 7 bases fitting TRBD2. The germline V gene has CDR1 LNHDA and CDR2 SQIVND (reference sequence). The CDR3 runs 15 residues. V lost 1 base to trimming and J lost 1 base; unmatched junction nucleotides: 3. Here the CDR3 DNA reads TGTGCCAGTAGTATAGGGGAGGGAGCCCAAGAGACCCAGTACTTC. Residues: CASSIGEGAQETQYF.

This clonotype has only one observation. The V and J genes are TRBV12-3 or TRBV12-4 and TRBJ2-7, with TRBD2 identical over 10 bases. The CDR3 extends over 15 amino acids. V shed 6 bases, J shed 0 bases, and the junction held 5 bases outside the gene matches. The CDR3 here is CASSQSGGVSYEQYF. The DNA for the CDR3 is TGTGCCAGCAGCCAGAGCGGGGGGGTCTCCTACGAGCAGTACTTC.

The chain uses TRBV14 and TRBJ2-7; D gene ambiguous. V lost 1 base and J lost 2, with 12 bases in between. The V gene's germline CDR1 is SGHDN and CDR2 FVKESK. The CDR3 runs 15 residues. Here the CDR3 DNA reads TGTGCCAGCAGCCAAGTGGGTATCGGAGCCTACGAGCAGTACTTC. This codes for CASSQVGIGAYEQYF.

The genes are TRBV3-1 and TRBJ1-4; no clear D gene. The germline gives CDR1 LGHDT, CDR2 YNNKEL (reference sequence). V was shortened by 0 bases and J by 7 bases, with 6 bases between the two germline ends. This CDR3 has 13 residues. The CDR3 nucleotides are TGTGCCAGCAGCCAAGATTCAACTGAAAAACTGTTTTTT. This sequence encodes CASSQDSTEKLFF.

This sequence joins TRBV6-5 and TRBJ2-1, with 8 bases aligning to TRBD2. The CDR3 extends over 15 amino acids. The germline gives CDR1 MNHEY, CDR2 SVGAGI. With V trimmed by 6 bases and J by 5 bases, 9 bases remained unmatched. The CDR3 nucleotides read TGTGCCAGCAGGCCCGGGGGGGCTGGACACAATGAGCAGTTCTTC. This sequence encodes CASRPGGAGHNEQFF.

The chain uses TRBV29-1 and TRBJ2-3; TRBD1 might be the D (6 bases). The V gene lost 7 bases and the J gene lost 4 bases, with 18 bases spanning the gap. The CDR3 totals 14 residues. CDR1 and CDR2 (germline): SQVTM, ANQGSEA. DNA for the CDR3: TGCAGCGCCCTTGACAGGCGAGGGGCAGATACGCAGTATTTT. Its translation: CSALDRRGADTQYF.

The chain has TRBV5-1 and TRBJ2-2; D uncertain. Trimming stripped 1 base from V and 6 bases from J, with 10 bases between. Germline V gene sequence: CDR1 SGHRS, CDR2 YFSETQ. The CDR3 has 14 residues. The CDR3, as DNA: TGCGCCAGCAGCTTGAAGGATGAAGCCGGGGAGCTGTTTTTT. Translation gives CASSLKDEAGELFF.

J is TRBJ2-5 and V is TRBV29-1; possibly TRBD2 for D (5 bases). Germline V gene lookup returns CDR1 SQVTM and CDR2 ANQGSEA. V gave up 4 bases and J gave up 6 bases, with 12 bases separating them. The CDR3 runs 12 residues. CDR3 in DNA: TGCAGCGTTGCTCCACCGGGGAAGACCCAGTACTTC. Protein: CSVAPPGKTQYF.

V is TRBV29-1 and J is TRBJ1-6; 9 bases are a match to TRBD1. CDR3 size: 12 residues. Germline V lookup: CDR1 SQVTM, CDR2 ANQGSEA. After removal of 6 bases from V and 13 bases from J, the junction contained 7 bases not matched to a gene. CDR3 sequence (DNA): TGCAGCGTGGCCGGACAGGGGATTCCCCTCCACTTT. Its translation: CSVAGQGIPLHF.

This clonotype showed up just once. V gene TRBV20-1 combines with J gene TRBJ2-3; D might be TRBD1 (6 bases). Trimming cost V 6 bases and J 4 bases, with 23 bases left between them. Germline V gene sequence: CDR1 DFQATT, CDR2 SNEGSKA (reference sequence). This CDR3 spans 16 amino acids. In DNA form, the CDR3 reads TGCAGTGCCCAAGGTCCGGGACAATTTAACCCAGATACGCAGTATTTT. Its translation: CSAQGPGQFNPDTQYF.

This chain links TRBV6-6 with TRBJ1-1, with TRBD1 as a possible D gene (6 bases). Deletions cut 5 bases from V and 6 bases from J, with 19 bases between. Germline CDR1 is MNHNY and CDR2 is SVGAGI (reference sequence). This CDR3 is 15 amino acids long. The CDR3: CASSPLTGPEAEAFF. The CDR3 DNA sequence: TGTGCCAGCAGTCCCCTGACAGGCCCCGAGGCTGAAGCTTTCTTT.

The rearrangement uses TRBV15 and TRBJ2-5; tentative D call: TRBD1 (5 bases). The V end lost 3 bases, the J end lost 9 bases, and 11 bases lay between the germline ends. CDR1 and CDR2 (germline): LNHNV, YYDKDF (reference sequence). CDR3 length: 12 residues. The chain's CDR3 is CATSRTVLPQYF. The DNA for the CDR3 is TGTGCCACCAGCAGGACAGTCTTGCCCCAGTACTTC.

The chain is built from TRBV7-9 and TRBJ1-2; D remains unclear. Germline V lookup: CDR1 SEHNR, CDR2 FQNEAQ (reference sequence). Trimming stripped 1 base from V and 0 bases from J, with 9 bases between. The CDR3 totals 15 residues. The CDR3 here is CASSLVPGANYGYTF. CDR3 sequence (DNA): TGTGCCAGCAGCTTAGTGCCAGGAGCTAACTATGGCTACACCTTC.

This sequence joins TRBV9 and TRBJ1-1, with TRBD1 as a possible D gene (6 bases). The ends were cut back, 0 bases at V and 4 bases at J, with 13 bases in the middle. Per the germline V gene, CDR1 is SGDLS and CDR2 is YYNGEE. This CDR3 has 15 amino acids. CDR3 nucleotide sequence: TGTGCCAGCAGCGTAGTATCGGGGGCGCCCACTGAAGCTTTCTTT. The encoded protein is CASSVVSGAPTEAFF.

The gene calls are TRBV28 and TRBJ1-1; D might be TRBD1 (6 bases). The germline gives CDR1 MDHEN, CDR2 SYDVKM. The germline V and J ends were trimmed by 1 base and 3 bases, with 12 bases remaining between them. CDR3 size: 15 residues. Here the CDR3 DNA reads TGTGCCAGCAGTTTATTGGCAGGGGAGGACACTGAAGCTTTCTTT. Amino acid sequence: CASSLLAGEDTEAFF.